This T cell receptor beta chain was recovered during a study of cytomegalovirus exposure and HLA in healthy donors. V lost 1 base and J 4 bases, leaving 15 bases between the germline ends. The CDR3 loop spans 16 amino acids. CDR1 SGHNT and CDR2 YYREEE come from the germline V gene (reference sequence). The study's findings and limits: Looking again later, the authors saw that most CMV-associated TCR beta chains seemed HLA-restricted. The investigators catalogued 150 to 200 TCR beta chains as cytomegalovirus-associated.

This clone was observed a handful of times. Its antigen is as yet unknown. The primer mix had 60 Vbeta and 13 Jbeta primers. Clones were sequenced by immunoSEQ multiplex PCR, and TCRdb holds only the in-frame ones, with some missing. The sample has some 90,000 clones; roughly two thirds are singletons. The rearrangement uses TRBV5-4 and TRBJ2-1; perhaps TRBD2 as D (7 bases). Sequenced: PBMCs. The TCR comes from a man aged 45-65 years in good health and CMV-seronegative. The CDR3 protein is CASSLLRGGSYNEQFF. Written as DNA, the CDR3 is TGTGCCAGCAGCTTGCTCCGCGGGGGCTCATACAATGAGCAGTTCTTC.